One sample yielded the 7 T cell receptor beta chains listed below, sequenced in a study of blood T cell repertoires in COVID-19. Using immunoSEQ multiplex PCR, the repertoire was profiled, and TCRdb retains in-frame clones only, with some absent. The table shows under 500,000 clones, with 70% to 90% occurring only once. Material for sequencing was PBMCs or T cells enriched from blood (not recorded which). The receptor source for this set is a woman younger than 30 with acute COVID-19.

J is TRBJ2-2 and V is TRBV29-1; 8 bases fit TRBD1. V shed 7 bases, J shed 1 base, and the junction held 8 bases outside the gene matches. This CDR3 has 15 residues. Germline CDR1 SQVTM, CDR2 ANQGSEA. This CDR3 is CSARTGSKNTGELFF. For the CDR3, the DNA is TGCAGCGCCAGGACAGGGTCAAAGAACACCGGGGAGCTGTTTTTT.

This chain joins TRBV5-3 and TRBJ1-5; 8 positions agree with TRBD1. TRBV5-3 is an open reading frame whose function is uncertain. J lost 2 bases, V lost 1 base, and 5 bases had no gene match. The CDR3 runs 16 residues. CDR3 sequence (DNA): TGTGCCAGAAGCTTGATTCAGGGGGCCCGCAATCAGCCCCAGCATTTT. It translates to CARSLIQGARNQPQHF.

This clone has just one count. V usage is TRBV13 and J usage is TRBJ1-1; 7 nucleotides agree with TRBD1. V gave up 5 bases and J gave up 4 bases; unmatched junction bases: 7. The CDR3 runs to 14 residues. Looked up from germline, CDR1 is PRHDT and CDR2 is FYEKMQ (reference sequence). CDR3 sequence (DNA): TGTGCCAGCAGCAGGGGACAGTTGGGCACTGAAGCTTTCTTT. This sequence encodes CASSRGQLGTEAFF.

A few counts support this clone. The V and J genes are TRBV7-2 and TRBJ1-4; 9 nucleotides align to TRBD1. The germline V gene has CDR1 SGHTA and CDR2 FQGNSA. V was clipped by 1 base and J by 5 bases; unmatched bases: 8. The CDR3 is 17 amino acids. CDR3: CASSLELPGQGNEKLFF. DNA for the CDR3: TGTGCCAGCAGCTTAGAGTTACCGGGACAGGGAAATGAAAAACTGTTTTTT.

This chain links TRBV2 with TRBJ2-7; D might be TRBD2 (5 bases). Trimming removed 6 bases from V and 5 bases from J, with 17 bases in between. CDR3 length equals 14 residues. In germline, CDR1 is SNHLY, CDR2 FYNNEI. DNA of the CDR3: TGTGCCAGCAGGGTAGCGTTCGTAAGGGACGAGCAGTACTTC. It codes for CASRVAFVRDEQYF.

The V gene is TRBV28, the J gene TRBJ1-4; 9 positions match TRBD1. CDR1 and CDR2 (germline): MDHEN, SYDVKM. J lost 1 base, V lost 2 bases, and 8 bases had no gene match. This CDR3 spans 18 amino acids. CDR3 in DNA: TGTGCCAGCAGTTTACTTGGGGGGGGACAGGGAACTAATGAAAAACTGTTTTTT. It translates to CASSLLGGGQGTNEKLFF. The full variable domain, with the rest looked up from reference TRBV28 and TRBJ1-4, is DVKVTQSSRYLVKRTGEKVFLECVQDMDHENMFWYRQDPGLGLRLIYFSYDVKMKEKGDIPEGYSVSREKKERFSLILESASTNQTSMYLCASSLLGGGQGTNEKLFFGSGTQLSVL.

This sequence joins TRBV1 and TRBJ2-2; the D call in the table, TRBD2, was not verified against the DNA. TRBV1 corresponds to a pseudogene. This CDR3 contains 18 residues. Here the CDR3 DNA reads TGCACCAGCAGCCAAGAGATGTTCGGGGGGCTTTGGACCGGGGAGCTGTTTTTT. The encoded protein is CTSSQEMFGGLWTGELFF.